These 16 T cell receptor beta chains originate from one sample sequenced in a study of tumor and adjacent non-tumor tissue in lung cancer. RNA was extracted from bulk tissue without any cell sorting. Distant lung tissue was collected more than 3 cm away from the tumor edge. A modified ARM-PCR protocol with three rounds of nested PCR amplified TCRbeta. Via MiXCR, TCRdb re-called the multiplex PCR reads, giving one row per CDR3 protein. Of 90,000 to 100,000 distinct CDR3 sequences in the sample, 80% were seen once. The sample comprised distant non-tumor lung tissue. The receptors stem from a man between 60 and 75 years old with small cell lung cancer.

Worth noting for this clonotype: A single base separates this from a much larger clone, so it may be a read error. The chain combines TRBV30 with TRBJ1-5; D may be TRBD1 (5 bases). CDR3 length: 15 amino acids. The germline V gene encodes CDR1 GTSNPN and CDR2 SVGIG (reference sequence). CDR3 DNA sequence: TGTGGCTGGAGTGTACTCCTTGGGGACGGACAGCCCCAGCATTTT. This codes for CGWSVLLGDGQPQHF.

The chain joins TRBV20-1 to TRBJ2-7; unclear D gene. Germline V lookup: CDR1 DFQATT, CDR2 SNEGSKA (reference sequence). Deletions cut 5 bases from V and 8 bases from J, with 13 bases between. CDR3 length: 11 residues. CDR3 region: CSASPDNKQYV. The CDR3 DNA reads TGCAGTGCTTCTCCAGATAACAAGCAGTACGTC.

This clonotype was seen more than once but under ten times. CDR3 sequence: CASSHRTGGGADARYF. CDR3 in DNA: TGTGCCAGCAGCCATCGGACTGGCGGGGGGGCGGACGCCCGGTACTTC. The V call is TRBV7-9, the J call TRBJ2-5; 9 bases match TRBD2. The CDR3 sequence is 16 residues long. Germline CDR1 SEHNR, CDR2 FQNEAQ (reference sequence). After removal of 5 bases from V and 13 bases from J, the junction contained 20 bases not matched to a gene.

Only one count was recorded for this clonotype. An end of the junction does not agree with germline; a read error may underlie this. The V call is TRBV6-1, the J call TRBJ2-1; no definite D call. This CDR3 contains 15 residues. Germline V CDR1 and CDR2: MNHNS, SASEGT. The chain's CDR3 is CTSSDTQNSYNEQFF. CDR3 nucleotides: TGTACCAGCAGTGACACCCAAAACTCCTACAATGAGCAGTTCTTC.

The CDR3 DNA follows: TGTGCCGGCAATTTCTCTGGGGGAGTGGGTAATGAGCAGTTCTTC. Translation: CAGNFSGGVGNEQFF. The chain links TRBV6-5 to TRBJ2-1; tentatively, D is TRBD1 or TRBD2 (5 bases each). This CDR3 region has 15 residues. The V and J ends lost 11 bases and 7 bases respectively, with 24 bases between them. CDR1 MNHEY and CDR2 SVGAGI come from the germline V gene.

As for this clonotype: One end of the junction fails to match germline, which may point to a read error. The chain links TRBV12-3 or TRBV12-4 to TRBJ2-1; TRBD2 aligns across 11 bases. CDR3 length equals 15 residues. The CDR3 sequence is CTSSHTSGSHNEQFF. CDR3 DNA: TGTACCAGCAGCCACACTAGCGGGAGTCACAATGAGCAGTTCTTC.

The chain carries TRBV6-1 and TRBJ2-2, with 8 bases lining up with TRBD2. CDR3 length: 16 residues. J was trimmed by 2 bases and V by 4 bases; bases with no gene match: 6. The germline V gene encodes CDR1 MNHNS and CDR2 SASEGT. The CDR3 nucleotides are TGTGCCAGCAGTGTGCTAGCGGGTGTAAACACCGGGGAGCTGTTTTTT. Its translation is CASSVLAGVNTGELFF.

As concerns this clonotype: At one end, the junction sequence differs from germline, possibly due to a read error. The chain joins TRBV29-1 to TRBJ2-7; D possibly uses TRBD1 or TRBD2 (5 bases each). Germline values: CDR1 SQVTM, CDR2 ANQGSEA. The CDR3 length is 12 residues. This CDR3 is CSARGTSYERYF. The CDR3 nucleotides read TGCAGCGCCCGGGGCACTTCCTACGAGCGGTACTTC.

As for this clonotype: One end of the junction fails to match germline, which may point to a read error. The chain couples TRBV29-1 to TRBJ2-7; the D is unclear. The CDR3 loop spans 12 amino acids. The germline V gene has CDR1 SQVTM and CDR2 ANQGSEA. The CDR3 here is CSALDTSCEQYF. CDR3 DNA sequence: TGCAGCGCCCTGGATACCTCCTGCGAGCAGTACTTC.

The table lists this clonotype with a count of one. The CDR3 nucleotides are TGCGCCAGCAGCCAGACCGGCCTAGCGAATGGGGAGACCCAGTACTTC. Protein: CASSQTGLANGETQYF. The chain carries TRBV4-3 and TRBJ2-5, with a weak D call TRBD2 (6 bases). CDR1 is LGHNA, CDR2 YSLEER, per germline. The ends were cut back, 3 bases at V and 5 bases at J, with 19 bases in the middle. There are 16 residues in the CDR3.

On this clonotype itself: One end of the junction does not line up with germline, which may come from a read error. The chain employs TRBV11-2 and TRBJ2-1; D remains ambiguous. Germline V CDR1 and CDR2: SGHAT, FQNNGV. CDR3 size: 15 residues. In DNA form, the CDR3 reads TGTGCCAGTAGCTTAGAGTCCGTCTCCTACAATGAGCAGTTCTTC. Protein: CASSLESVSYNEQFF.

To note about this clonotype: At one boundary the junction diverges from the germline segment, which might be a read error. The chain carries TRBV6-5 and TRBJ2-2, with 8 positions matching TRBD2. Germline V lookup: CDR1 MNHEY, CDR2 SVGAGI. The CDR3 sequence is 15 residues long. CDR3 loop: CASSNGRAGTGELFF. The CDR3 DNA follows: TGTGCCAGCAGTAACGGGAGGGCCGGAACCGGGGAACTGTTTTTT.

In its sample, this clonotype was seen once. The CDR3 here is CARWTGLGKQYV. CDR3 DNA sequence: TGTGCCAGATGGACAGGGTTGGGTAAGCAGTACGTC. The chain has TRBV11-2 and TRBJ2-7; TRBD1 matches at 8 bases. There are 12 residues in the CDR3. The junction had 9 bases not matched to a gene; V was cut back by 9 bases and J by 8 bases. Germline CDR1 reads SGHAT; CDR2 reads FQNNGV.

About this clonotype itself: Compared with germline, one end of the junction differs, possibly owing to a read error. V gene TRBV11-3 combines with J gene TRBJ2-7; D unresolved. CDR3 size: 12 residues. CDR1 is SGHNT, CDR2 YENEEA, per germline. The DNA of the CDR3 is TGTGCCAGCAACTTAACCCGGTACGAGCAGTACTTC. As protein: CASNLTRYEQYF.

With respect to this clonotype: One end of the junction varies from germline; a read error may be responsible. This chain links TRBV29-1 with TRBJ2-2; D is ambiguous. Per germline, CDR1 SQVTM and CDR2 ANQGSEA. CDR3 size: 13 residues. CDR3 bases: TGCAACGTTGACGTGGGGAACATCGGGGAGCTGTTTTTT. Its protein is CNVDVGNIGELFF.

In the case of this clonotype: One end of the junction varies from germline; a read error may be responsible. The rearrangement uses TRBV11-2 and TRBJ1-1; D is uncertain. The CDR3 contains 12 residues. Germline assignment: CDR1 SGHAT and CDR2 FQNNGV. CDR3 residues: CASGLVRREAFF. CDR3 sequence (DNA): TGTGCCAGCGGCTTAGTCAGAAGGGAGGCTTTCTTT.